This TCR beta chain was retrieved from a study of blood T cell repertoires in COVID-19. This clone has a handful of counts. Participants reported their clinical history, and cohort assignment relied on those reports. Donors in Cohort 3 counted as recovered after two negative PCRs, clearance, or symptom resolution. Profiled with immunoSEQ multiplex PCR; TCRdb holds only in-frame clones, not every one. The data show under 300,000 clones, with 88% seen just once and approximately 1% held by the top ten. This CDR3 region has 16 residues. Germline CDR1 reads ENHRY; CDR2 reads SYGVKD. The V end was cut by 4 bases, the J end by 0 bases, with 15 bases between.

The sample comprised PBMCs or T cells enriched from blood (not recorded which). The TCR was taken from a woman aged 30 to 39 who had recovered from COVID-19. V and J are TRBV10-3 and TRBJ1-1; possible D gene TRBD1, 6 bases. CDR3 in amino acids: CAISGSGQRLNTEAFF. CDR3 nucleotides: TGTGCCATCAGTGGGTCTGGACAGCGCCTGAACACTGAAGCTTTCTTT.